The T cell receptor beta chain described here comes from a study of technical replicates of blood from several donors. Profiled with immunoSEQ multiplex PCR; TCRdb holds only in-frame clones, not every one. The sample lists about 53,000 clones, approximately 86% occurring once. Trimming shortened V by 4 bases and J by 5 bases, and 15 bases separated the two germline ends. Germline V gene lookup returns CDR1 SGHNT and CDR2 YYREEE (reference sequence). The CDR3 is 14 amino acids. With respect to this clone: The CDR3 does not end in the conserved phenylalanine or tryptophan, so this is likely a read error.

This TCR was sampled from a human donor in good health. Some clones in this sample may be carry-over from other donors' samples. Sequenced material: PBMCs. The chain carries TRBV5-4 and TRBJ1-2, with D possibly TRBD1 on 6 matching bases. CDR3 nucleotide sequence: TGTGCCAGCAGCCCCCGGGAGGGGGGGTATGGCTACACCCTC. Its translation: CASSPREGGYGYTL.